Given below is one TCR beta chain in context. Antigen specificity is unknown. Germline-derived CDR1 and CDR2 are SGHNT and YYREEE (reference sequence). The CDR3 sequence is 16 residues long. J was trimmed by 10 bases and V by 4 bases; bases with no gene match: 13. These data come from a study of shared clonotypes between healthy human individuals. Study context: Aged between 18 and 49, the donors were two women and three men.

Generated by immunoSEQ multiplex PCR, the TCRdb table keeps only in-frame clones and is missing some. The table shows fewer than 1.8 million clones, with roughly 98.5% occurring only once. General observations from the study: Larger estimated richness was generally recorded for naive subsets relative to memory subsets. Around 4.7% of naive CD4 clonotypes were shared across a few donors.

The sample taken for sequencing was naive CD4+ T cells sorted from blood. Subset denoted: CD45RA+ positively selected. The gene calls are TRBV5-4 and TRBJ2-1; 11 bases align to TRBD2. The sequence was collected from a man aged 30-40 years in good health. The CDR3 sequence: CASSPGVAGGPREQFF. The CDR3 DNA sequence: TGTGCCAGCAGCCCGGGGGTAGCGGGAGGGCCGAGGGAGCAGTTCTTC.